Listed below are T cell receptor beta chains from one sample, sequenced in a study of response to subunit inactivated influenza vaccine. One entry per CDR3 protein results from TCRdb running MiXCR on the RT-PCR reads. The data show hundreds of thousands of distinct CDR3 sequences, about 7.6% seen once. The specimen was PBMCs from blood, collected around 25 months after vaccination. Source of these receptors: a man between 50 and 75 years old who received an inactivated influenza vaccine. Both conserved end residues are part of each CDR3. The D gene is left open where the match is weak. Size values are once, few and many counts, or a class for expanded clones, and some rows have none.

few TRBJ2-1 TRBV7-2 TRBD2 CASSPGGVVSHEQFF TGTGCCAGCAGTCCCGGGGGGGTCGTTTCCCATGAGCAGTTCTTC
NA TRBJ1-6 TRBV6-5 NA CASSLGRTATLHF TGTGCCAGCAGTTTGGGACGTACGGCGACCCTCCACTTT
many TRBJ2-7 TRBV11-2 TRBD1 CASSPLIGQGDHEQYF TGTGCCAGCAGCCCACTAATTGGACAGGGGGATCACGAGCAGTACTTC
few TRBJ2-7 TRBV20-1 NA CSATRGLHYEQYF TGCAGTGCTACCCGCGGACTACACTACGAGCAGTACTTC
NA TRBJ2-2 TRBV7-8 NA CASKPSVGSTGELFF TGTGCCAGCAAACCGAGCGTGGGTAGCACCGGGGAGCTGTTTTTT
NA TRBJ1-2 TRBV12-3/TRBV12-4 NA CASSRMTVYGYTF TGTGCCAGCAGTCGCATGACAGTCTATGGCTACACCTTC
few TRBJ2-2 TRBV9 TRBD1 CASSVSGTGGAGGELFF TGTGCCAGCAGCGTGTCCGGGACAGGGGGCGCTGGCGGGGAGCTGTTTTTT
few TRBJ2-3 TRBV15 NA CATSRGGAGTDTQYF TGTGCCACCAGCAGAGGAGGGGCCGGGACAGATACGCAGTATTTT
few TRBJ2-4 TRBV28 NA CASSRGTVTKNIQYF TGTGCCAGCAGTCGGGGGACAGTAACCAAAAACATTCAGTACTTC
many TRBJ2-1 TRBV5-1 NA CASSLAQNVNEQFF TGCGCCAGCAGCTTGGCACAGAATGTAAATGAGCAGTTCTTC
NA TRBJ1-5 TRBV20-1 NA CSARDRGSTQHF TGCAGTGCTAGAGATCGGGGGTCGACTCAGCATTTT
NA TRBJ2-2 TRBV24-1 NA CATTSRLNTGELFF TGTGCCACCACCTCGCGGTTGAACACCGGGGAGCTGTTTTTT
NA TRBJ1-3 TRBV5-6 NA CASSRGHNGNTIYF TGTGCCAGCAGCCGGGGACATAATGGAAACACCATATATTTT
many TRBJ2-5 TRBV28 NA CASTAANVETQYF TGTGCCAGCACCGCTGCGAACGTAGAGACCCAGTACTTC
many TRBJ2-5 TRBV7-8 TRBD2 CASSFLAGQETQYF TGTGCCAGCAGCTTCCTAGCGGGTCAAGAGACCCAGTACTTC
few TRBJ1-1 TRBV18 NA CASSSGQYTEAFF TGTGCCAGCTCGAGCGGACAGTACACTGAAGCTTTCTTT
many TRBJ2-1 TRBV20-1 TRBD2 CSVWERGGLDNEQFF TGCAGTGTTTGGGAGCGGGGGGGCCTGGACAATGAGCAGTTCTTC
few TRBJ2-7 TRBV7-9 NA CASSPVGEDEQYF TGTGCCAGCAGCCCCGTAGGAGAGGACGAGCAGTACTTC
NA TRBJ1-2 TRBV12-3/TRBV12-4 NA CASSLGQGSSSNYGYTF TGTGCCAGCAGTTTAGGGCAGGGGAGTAGCTCTAACTATGGCTACACCTTC
NA TRBJ2-1 TRBV27 TRBD2 CASSSIRTSGFYNEQFF TGTGCCAGCAGTTCGATTCGGACTAGCGGGTTTTACAATGAGCAGTTCTTC
NA TRBJ1-6 TRBV28 TRBD1 CASSLGDRVGSPLHF TGTGCCAGCAGTTTGGGAGACAGGGTCGGGTCACCCCTCCACTTT
NA TRBJ2-6 TRBV29-1 NA CSVSTGMAGANVLTF TGCAGCGTGTCCACAGGGATGGCTGGGGCCAACGTCCTGACTTTC
many TRBJ2-7 TRBV7-2 NA CASSLGRVLEQYF TGTGCCAGCAGCTTAGGCCGGGTTCTCGAGCAGTACTTC
NA TRBJ1-2 TRBV30 NA CAWSYFRTIPDGYTF TGTGCCTGGAGTTATTTTCGGACCATCCCAGATGGCTACACCTTC
NA TRBJ1-3 TRBV9 NA CASSPQAGNTIYF TGTGCCAGCAGCCCCCAGGCTGGAAACACCATATATTTT
few TRBJ2-4 TRBV15 NA CATSRDYGVTGNIQYF TGTGCCACCAGCAGAGATTATGGGGTCACGGGAAACATTCAGTACTTC
few TRBJ1-3 TRBV29-1 NA CSYRVGSGNTIYF TGCAGCTACAGGGTCGGGTCTGGAAACACCATATATTTT
NA TRBJ1-4 TRBV5-1 TRBD1 CASRTGTGGEKLFF TGCGCCAGCAGAACCGGGACAGGGGGAGAAAAACTGTTTTTT
NA TRBJ1-4 TRBV29-1 NA CSVSASDSRNEKLFF TGCAGCGTTTCAGCCTCCGACAGTCGGAATGAAAAACTGTTTTTT
NA TRBJ2-2 TRBV21-1 NA CASSKVGATGELFF TGTGCCAGCAGCAAAGTCGGGGCGACCGGGGAGCTGTTTTTT
many TRBJ1-2 TRBV20-1 NA CSAKTENYGYTF TGCAGTGCTAAGACAGAGAACTATGGCTACACCTTC
few TRBJ2-4 TRBV18 NA CASSPTYQLAKNIQYF TGTGCCAGCTCTCCCACTTACCAATTAGCCAAAAACATTCAGTACTTC
NA TRBJ2-3 TRBV6-5 TRBD2 CASSYPKYLAGTDTQYF TGTGCCAGCAGTTACCCAAAGTATCTAGCGGGCACAGATACGCAGTATTTT
few TRBJ2-1 TRBV11-2 TRBD2 CASSLNPAGIDEQFF TGTGCCAGCAGCTTGAATCCAGCGGGAATCGATGAGCAGTTCTTC
many TRBJ2-1 TRBV29-1 NA CSTRNSAEQFF TGCAGCACGAGGAACTCCGCTGAGCAGTTCTTC
few TRBJ2-1 TRBV12-3/TRBV12-4 NA CASSAGLVNEQFF TGTGCCAGCAGTGCCGGCCTAGTAAATGAGCAGTTCTTC
once TRBJ2-1 TRBV10-3 NA CTISESTQWTSYNEQFF TGTACCATCAGTGAGTCGACTCAGTGGACGTCTTACAATGAGCAGTTCTTC
NA TRBJ1-4 TRBV7-2 TRBD1 CASSPGGQGGEKLFF TGTGCCAGCAGCCCTGGGGGACAGGGCGGTGAAAAACTGTTTTTT
many TRBJ2-5 TRBV6-2/TRBV6-3 NA CASSYSKDGGQQQETQYF TGTGCCAGCAGTTACTCGAAGGATGGAGGACAACAACAAGAGACCCAGTACTTC
many TRBJ2-5 TRBV11-2 TRBD2 CASSWTSGGRETQYF TGTGCCAGCAGCTGGACTAGCGGGGGAAGGGAGACCCAGTACTTC
NA TRBJ1-6 TRBV11-2 NA CASSLDRGGGNSPLHF TGTGCCAGCAGCTTAGATCGGGGAGGGGGTAATTCACCCCTCCACTTT
many TRBJ1-3 TRBV9 NA CASSVEAGRRSGNTIYF TGTGCCAGCAGCGTAGAAGCAGGGAGGAGATCTGGAAACACCATATATTTT
many TRBJ2-7 TRBV20-1 TRBD1 CSANVPGQGQAYEQYF TGCAGTGCTAATGTCCCGGGACAGGGCCAGGCCTACGAGCAGTACTTC
many TRBJ1-5 TRBV6-1 NA CASRLHSNQPQHF TGTGCCAGCAGACTGCATAGCAATCAGCCCCAGCATTTT
many TRBJ1-2 TRBV27 TRBD1 CASSLGQGRQGGYTF TGTGCCAGCAGTTTAGGACAGGGGAGGCAAGGTGGCTACACCTTC
NA TRBJ2-1 TRBV2 TRBD2 CASKLLAVEQFF TGTGCCAGCAAACTTCTAGCGGTTGAGCAGTTCTTC
many TRBJ2-1 TRBV12-3/TRBV12-4 NA CASSFGTSGNEQFF TGTGCCAGCAGCTTCGGGACCTCAGGCAATGAGCAGTTCTTC
many TRBJ2-3 TRBV5-6 TRBD2 CASRLAGGEWTDTQYF TGTGCCAGCAGGTTAGCGGGGGGGGAATGGACAGATACGCAGTATTTT
few TRBJ2-1 TRBV12-3/TRBV12-4 TRBD1 CASSRGTGRGGNEQFF TGTGCCAGCAGCCGGGGGACAGGTAGGGGTGGCAATGAGCAGTTCTTC
many TRBJ2-1 TRBV18 NA CASSPPARLGEQFF TGTGCCAGCTCACCACCGGCACGGCTTGGTGAGCAGTTCTTC
few TRBJ2-1 TRBV28 NA CASTGDGAIGNEQFF TGTGCCAGCACCGGGGACGGGGCTATCGGCAATGAGCAGTTCTTC
few TRBJ2-5 TRBV12-3/TRBV12-4 NA CASKIGGKETQYF TGTGCCAGCAAGATAGGCGGGAAAGAGACCCAGTACTTC
few TRBJ2-3 TRBV7-2 NA CASSFGGATDTQYF TGTGCCAGCAGCTTCGGGGGTGCGACAGATACGCAGTATTTT
NA TRBJ2-4 TRBV6-2/TRBV6-3 NA CASSSGVRSIQYF TGTGCCAGCAGTTCCGGGGTACGATCCATTCAGTACTTC